The source of this T cell receptor (beta chain) is a study of T cell responses to AZD1222 COVID-19 vaccine (dated by TCRdb to the early 2020s). Turning to the overall study: A total of about 250 trial participants underwent TCR sequencing, of whom about 200 had received two doses of AZD1222 and around 25 had received two doses of the MenACWY control vaccine. Enrollment into the trials was organized by age into subgroups of 18-55, 56-69 and 70-plus years, and those subgroups contained roughly 140, 27 and 60 TCR-sequenced participants, respectively. The full study reports these points: CD4 TCRs associated with the vaccine covered the entire spike protein, and the dominant responses were in regions 160-218 and 743-854. Participants were mostly white British, with more females than males. The authors suggested clonal diversity may have been underestimated. A significant rise in spike-specific TCR breadth and depth was observed after two AZD1222 doses relative to day 0 and relative to MenACWY recipients. Epitopes outside the regions mutated in the B.1.351 and B.1.1.7 variants were reportedly recognized by nearly half of the unique spike-specific TCRs. Because no samples from the day 14 peak response were available, repertoires could be characterized only after the peak T cell response. Conclusions about previously exposed vaccinees are limited because only six or seven AZD1222 recipients were SARS-CoV-2 seropositive at baseline. The 56-69-year group was small, and its depth increase did not reach significance, likely because of low power.

As encoded in the germline V gene, CDR1 is MNHEY while CDR2 is SVGAGI. Measured from the cysteine to the phenylalanine, the CDR3 is 14 residues long. The CDR3 DNA has 42 bases and is translated from base 1. The germline V end is reduced by 7 bases and the J end by 4 bases; junction bases left unmatched: 8. The CDR3 regions of human TCRbeta chains were analyzed by immunosequencing. For the original study's pipeline: TCRs in the repertoires were compared against a reference library of SARS-CoV-2-specific TCRs that had been generated with the MIRA antigen-specificity platform. Breadth meant the fraction of unique TCRs that were SARS-CoV-2-associated, whereas depth meant the fraction of total T cells that were SARS-CoV-2-associated. Using the MIRA data, every spike-specific TCR was mapped to the spike region that the TCR reacted to and assigned to either a CD4 or a CD8 class. Log10-transformed breadth and depth values were compared by one-way ANOVA with Sidak's multiple comparisons tests. Here the immuneACCESS table is served through TCRdb, limited to in-frame sequences with V and J called. Missing clones are a known gap in these copies; in checked studies unresolved V genes cover under half, and the rest lacks a known reason. The DNA was the basis for D and trimming; V, J and clone size are from that table. A total of under 200,000 clones appear in this sample, around nine tenths of them only once. 4.3% of the sample rests with the top ten.

This specimen's time point label, per the study, means: about 28 days (+/-7) after the second vaccine dose. AZD1222 recipients with second doses at about 4 weeks or about 12 weeks were pooled, because spike-specific TCR depth and breadth did not differ between schedules. Vaccinee samples came from UK trials COV001 and COV002, including a single-blind randomized controlled phase 2/3 trial of AZD1222 (ChAdOx1 nCoV-19) in healthy adults. For TCRbeta chain sequencing, PBMC samples were collected from trial participants at day 0 and at day 28 after the second dose. Only one count was recorded for this clone. Its antigen is not yet known. No base quality values were provided; no much bigger clone lies one nucleotide off.

Sequenced here: peripheral blood, sampled 28 days after the second AZD1222 dose. The TCR sequence derives from an adult who received the AZD1222 COVID-19 vaccine. The chain employs TRBV6-5 and TRBJ1-2, with 8 central nucleotides matching TRBD1. The DNA is as follows: TGTGCCAGCACGAAGACAGGGGAGGTCTATGGCTACACCTTC. This yields the protein CASTKTGEVYGYTF.